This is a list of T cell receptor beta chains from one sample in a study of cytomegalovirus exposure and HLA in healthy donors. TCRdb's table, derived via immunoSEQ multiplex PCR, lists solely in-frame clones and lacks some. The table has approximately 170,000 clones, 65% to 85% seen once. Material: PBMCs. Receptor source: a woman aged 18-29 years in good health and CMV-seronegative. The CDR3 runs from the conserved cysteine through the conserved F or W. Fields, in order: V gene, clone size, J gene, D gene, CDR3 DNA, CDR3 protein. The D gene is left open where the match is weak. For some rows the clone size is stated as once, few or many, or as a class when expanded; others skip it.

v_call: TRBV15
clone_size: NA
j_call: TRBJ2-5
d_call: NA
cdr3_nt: TGTGCCACCGGCAGAGATTTAGCGCAAGAGACCCAGTACTTC
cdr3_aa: CATGRDLAQETQYF

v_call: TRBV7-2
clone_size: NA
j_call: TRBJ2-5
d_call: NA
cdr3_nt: TGTGCCAGCAGCCCAAAGTCCGAGAGGGCGCCCTGGTACTTC
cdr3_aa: CASSPKSERAPWYF

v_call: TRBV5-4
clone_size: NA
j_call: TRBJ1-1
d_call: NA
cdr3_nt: TGTGCCAGCAGCCCCCAGCTCTGGCAGGCCTCTATGAACACTGAAGCTTTCTTT
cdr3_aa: CASSPQLWQASMNTEAFF

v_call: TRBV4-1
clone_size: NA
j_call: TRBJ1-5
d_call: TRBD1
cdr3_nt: TGCGCCAGCAGCCAAATCGACAGGGGCAATCAGCCCCAGCATTTT
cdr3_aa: CASSQIDRGNQPQHF

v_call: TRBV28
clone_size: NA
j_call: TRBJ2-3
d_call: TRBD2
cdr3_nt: TGTGCCAGCAGGCATACTAGCGGACTTAACACAGATACGCAGTATTTT
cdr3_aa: CASRHTSGLNTDTQYF

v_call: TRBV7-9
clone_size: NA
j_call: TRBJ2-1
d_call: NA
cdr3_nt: TGTGCCAGCAGAAGTGCACTAGAGCAGTTCTTC
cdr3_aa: CASRSALEQFF

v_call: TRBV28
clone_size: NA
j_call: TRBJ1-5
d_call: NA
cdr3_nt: TGTGCCAGCAGGACCGGACAGCCTAATCAGCCCCAGCATTTT
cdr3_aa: CASRTGQPNQPQHF

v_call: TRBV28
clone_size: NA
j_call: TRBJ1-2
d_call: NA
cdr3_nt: TGTGCCAGCAGGTCCATAGGTCGGGAGAACTATGGCTACACCTTC
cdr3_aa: CASRSIGRENYGYTF

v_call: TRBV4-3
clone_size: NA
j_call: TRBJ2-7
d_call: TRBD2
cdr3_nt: TGCGCCAGCAGCCAAGATCGACTAGCGGCGACCTACGAGCAGTACTTC
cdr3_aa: CASSQDRLAATYEQYF

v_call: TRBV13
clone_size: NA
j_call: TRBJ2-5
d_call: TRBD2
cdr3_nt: TGTGCCAGCAGCTTTTCTGCGGGGGGAGATCAAGAGACCCAGTACTTC
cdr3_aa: CASSFSAGGDQETQYF

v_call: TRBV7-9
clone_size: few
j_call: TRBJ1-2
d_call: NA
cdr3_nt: TGTGCCAGCAGCTCCGGGACAAACTTTAACTATGGCTACACCTTC
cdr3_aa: CASSSGTNFNYGYTF

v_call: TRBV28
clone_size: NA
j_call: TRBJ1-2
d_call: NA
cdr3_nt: TGTGCCAGCAGTCGACAGTATGGCTACACCTTC
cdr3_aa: CASSRQYGYTF

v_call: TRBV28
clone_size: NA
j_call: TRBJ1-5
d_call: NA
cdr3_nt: TGTGCCAGCAGTAGAACCGCGATCGGTCAGCCCCAGCATTTT
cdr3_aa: CASSRTAIGQPQHF

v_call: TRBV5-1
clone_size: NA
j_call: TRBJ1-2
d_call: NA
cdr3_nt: TGCGCCAGCAGCTTGGCAGGTTCTGCGTATGGCTACACCTTC
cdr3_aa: CASSLAGSAYGYTF

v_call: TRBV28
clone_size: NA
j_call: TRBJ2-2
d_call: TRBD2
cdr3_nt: TGTGCCAGCAGTTTAGCGGGAGGTAAAAACGGGGAGCTGTTTTTT
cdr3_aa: CASSLAGGKNGELFF

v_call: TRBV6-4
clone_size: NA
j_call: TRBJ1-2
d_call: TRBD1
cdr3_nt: TGTGCCAGCAGCCAACAGGGGTCCGGCGGCTACACCTTC
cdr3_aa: CASSQQGSGGYTF

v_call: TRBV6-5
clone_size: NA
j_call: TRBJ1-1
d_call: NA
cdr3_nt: TGTGCCAGCAGTTACGGGAGGGGGGCGGGGAACACTGAAGCTTTCTTT
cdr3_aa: CASSYGRGAGNTEAFF

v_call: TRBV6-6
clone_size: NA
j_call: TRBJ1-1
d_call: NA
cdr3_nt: TGTGCCAGCAGTTACGGGACAAGGAACACTGAAGCTTTCTTT
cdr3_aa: CASSYGTRNTEAFF

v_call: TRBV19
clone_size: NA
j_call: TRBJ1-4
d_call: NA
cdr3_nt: TGTGCCAGTAGTATTTGGGGAGAAGATGAAAAACTGTTTTTT
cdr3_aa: CASSIWGEDEKLFF

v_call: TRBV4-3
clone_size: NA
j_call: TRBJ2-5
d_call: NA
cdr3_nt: TGCGCCAGCAGCCCCCAGATGCAAGAGACCCAGTACTTC
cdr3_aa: CASSPQMQETQYF

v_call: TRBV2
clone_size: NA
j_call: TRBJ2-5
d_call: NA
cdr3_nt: TGTGCCAGCAGTGAAGCGCTTCAACAACAAGAGACCCAGTACTTC
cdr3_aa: CASSEALQQQETQYF

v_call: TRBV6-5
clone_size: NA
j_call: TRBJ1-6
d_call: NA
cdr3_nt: TGTGCCAGCAGTGCCGAGTCATCCTATAATTCACCCCTCCACTTT
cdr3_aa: CASSAESSYNSPLHF

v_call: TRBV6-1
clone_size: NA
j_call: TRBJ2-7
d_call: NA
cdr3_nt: TGTGCCAGCAGTGAAGTGAGAGGTCTTAGGTACGAGCAGTACTTC
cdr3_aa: CASSEVRGLRYEQYF

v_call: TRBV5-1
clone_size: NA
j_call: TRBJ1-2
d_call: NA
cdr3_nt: TGCGCCAGCAGCTTGAACCAGGGGAGCTATGGCTACACCTTC
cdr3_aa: CASSLNQGSYGYTF

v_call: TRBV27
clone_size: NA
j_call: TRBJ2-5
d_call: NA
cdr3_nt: TGTGCCAGCAGCCGAGTCGGGCAGGGGGAGACCCAGTACTTC
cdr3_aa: CASSRVGQGETQYF

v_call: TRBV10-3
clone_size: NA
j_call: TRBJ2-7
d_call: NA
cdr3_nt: TGTGCCATCAGTCAGGGTGAAGAGCAGTACTTC
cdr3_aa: CAISQGEEQYF

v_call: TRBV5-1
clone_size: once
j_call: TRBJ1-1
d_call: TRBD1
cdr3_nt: TGCGCCAGCAGCTTGGGGGACAGCCGTGAAGCTTTCTTT
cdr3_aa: CASSLGDSREAFF

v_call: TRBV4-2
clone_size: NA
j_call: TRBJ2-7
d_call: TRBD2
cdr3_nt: TGTGCCAGCAGCCAGAGCGGGGTCTCCTACGAGCAGTACTTC
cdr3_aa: CASSQSGVSYEQYF

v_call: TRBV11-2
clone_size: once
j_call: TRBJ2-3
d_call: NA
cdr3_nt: TGTGCCAGCAGCTTAGATGGGCTAGCGTATGTAGATACGCAGTATTTT
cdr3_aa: CASSLDGLAYVDTQYF

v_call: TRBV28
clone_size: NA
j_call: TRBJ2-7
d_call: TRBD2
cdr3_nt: TGTGCCAGCATAGCAGGCTCTCTAGCGGGAGACCACGAGCAGTACTTC
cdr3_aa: CASIAGSLAGDHEQYF

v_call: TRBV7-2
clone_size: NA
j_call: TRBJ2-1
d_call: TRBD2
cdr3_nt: TGTGCCAGCAGCTGGGGACTAGCGGACTACAATGAGCAGTTCTTC
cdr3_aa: CASSWGLADYNEQFF

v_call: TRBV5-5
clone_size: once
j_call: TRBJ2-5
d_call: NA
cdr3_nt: TGTGCCAGCAGCTTGGGTTTGCTAGTCATAGAGACCCAGTACTTC
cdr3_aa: CASSLGLLVIETQYF

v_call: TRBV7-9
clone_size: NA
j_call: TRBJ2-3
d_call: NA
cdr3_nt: TGTGCCAGCAGCCCCCCCGACGCAGGGGAGCCAGATACGCAGTATTTT
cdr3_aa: CASSPPDAGEPDTQYF

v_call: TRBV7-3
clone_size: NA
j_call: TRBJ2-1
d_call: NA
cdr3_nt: TGTGCCAGCAGCCACGGACAGTACAATGAGCAGTTCTTC
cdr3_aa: CASSHGQYNEQFF

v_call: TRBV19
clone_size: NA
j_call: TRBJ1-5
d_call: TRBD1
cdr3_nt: TGTGCCAGTAGCCGTATAGGGGACAGGGTAAGCAATCAGCCCCAGCATTTT
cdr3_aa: CASSRIGDRVSNQPQHF

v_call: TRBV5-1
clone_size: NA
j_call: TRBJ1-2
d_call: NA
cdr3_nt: TGCGCCAGCAGCTTGGAGGTTGGGGCCACTACCGGTGGCTACACCTTC
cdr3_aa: CASSLEVGATTGGYTF

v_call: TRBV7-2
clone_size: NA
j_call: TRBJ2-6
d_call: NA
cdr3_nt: TGTGCCAGCAGCTTAGTTCAGGTGGGGGCCAACGTCCTGACTTTC
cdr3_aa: CASSLVQVGANVLTF

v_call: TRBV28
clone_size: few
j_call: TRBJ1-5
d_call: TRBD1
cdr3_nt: TGTGCCAGCATCGCTTACCGGGGACAGGTCACTCAGCCCCAGCATTTT
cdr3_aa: CASIAYRGQVTQPQHF

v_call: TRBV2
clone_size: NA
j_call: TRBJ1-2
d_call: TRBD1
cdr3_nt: TGTGCCAGCACCGGGACAGGGGGAAACTATGGCTACACCTTC
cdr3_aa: CASTGTGGNYGYTF

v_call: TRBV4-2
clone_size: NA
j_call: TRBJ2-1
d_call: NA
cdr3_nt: TGTGCCAGCAGCCGGGACTGGGGGTCAGATGAGCAGTTCTTC
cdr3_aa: CASSRDWGSDEQFF

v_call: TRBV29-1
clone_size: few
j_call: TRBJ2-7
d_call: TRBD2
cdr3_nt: TGCAGCGTTGAAAGGATGGCGGAGGGGCTGAGCGGGATAAGCTCCGAGCAGTACTTC
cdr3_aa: CSVERMAEGLSGISSEQYF

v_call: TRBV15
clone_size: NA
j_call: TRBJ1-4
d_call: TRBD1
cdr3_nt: TGTGCCACCAGCAGCGATTTTAGGGACAGGGATAATGAAAAACTGTTTTTT
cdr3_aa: CATSSDFRDRDNEKLFF

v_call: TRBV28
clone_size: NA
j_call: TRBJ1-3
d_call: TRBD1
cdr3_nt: TGTGCCAGCAGTTCGTCCTGGACAGGAATGGACTCTGGAAACACCATATATTTT
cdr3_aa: CASSSSWTGMDSGNTIYF

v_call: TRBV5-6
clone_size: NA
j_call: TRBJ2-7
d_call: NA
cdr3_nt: TGTGCCAGCAGCGAGAACAGGGGACTCGAGCAGTACTTC
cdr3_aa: CASSENRGLEQYF

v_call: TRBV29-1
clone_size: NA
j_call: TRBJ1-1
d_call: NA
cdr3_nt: TGCAGCGTTTTTGCGCTAGCTACGAACACTGAAGCTTTCTTT
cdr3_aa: CSVFALATNTEAFF

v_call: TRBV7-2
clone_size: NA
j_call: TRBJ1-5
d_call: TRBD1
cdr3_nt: TGTGCCAGCAGCTTAGGAAATCAGGGGGTAGGCAATCAGCCCCAGCATTTT
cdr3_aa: CASSLGNQGVGNQPQHF

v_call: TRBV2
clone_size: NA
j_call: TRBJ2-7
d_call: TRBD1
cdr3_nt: TGTGCCAGCGAGCAAGGACAGGGGACCTCCTACGAGCAGTACTTC
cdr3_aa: CASEQGQGTSYEQYF

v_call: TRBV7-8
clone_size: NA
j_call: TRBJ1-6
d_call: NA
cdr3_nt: TGTGCCAGCAACCCAACAGGGCCGGTGACACCCCTCCACTTT
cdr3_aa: CASNPTGPVTPLHF

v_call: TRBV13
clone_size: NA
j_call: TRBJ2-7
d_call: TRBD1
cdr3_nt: TGTGCCAGCAGCTCGATTACAGGGGCCCGAGGGGGCGAGCAGTACTTC
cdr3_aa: CASSSITGARGGEQYF

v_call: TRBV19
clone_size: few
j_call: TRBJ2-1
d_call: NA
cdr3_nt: TGTGCCAGTAGTATGGTGGCGGCGGAAGGTGAGCAGTTCTTC
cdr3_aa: CASSMVAAEGEQFF